Listed below are T cell receptor beta chains from one sample, sequenced in a study of T cell responses to AZD1222 COVID-19 vaccine. The assay was immunoSEQ multiplex PCR, and TCRdb's table has in-frame clones only and misses some. The repertoire has about 130,000 clones, around 87% of them found once; the top ten carry approximately 1.4%. The sequencing used peripheral blood, collected on day 0 of AZD1222 vaccination. The receptors come from an adult in good health. Both conserved end residues are part of each CDR3.

>TRBV7-2|TRBJ1-1
CASSSWVNTEAFF
>TRBV5-4|TRBJ2-1
CASSIDINNEQFF
>TRBV28|TRBJ1-6
CASSLRGQGNSPLHF
>TRBV24-1|TRBJ1-3
CATSEGSGNTIYF
>TRBV4-3|TRBJ1-5
CASSQDWGISNQPQHF
>TRBV28|TRBJ1-3
CATSVAGLSGNTIYF
>TRBV5-1|TRBJ2-7
CASSSTLLGSYEQYF
>TRBV19|TRBJ2-4
CASSILDRGLGIQYF
>TRBV6-5|TRBJ2-7
CASRADPYEQYF
>TRBV6-6|TRBJ2-5
CASGPQGGKETQYF
>TRBV6-5|TRBJ1-3
CASSYSPGSSGNTIYF
>TRBV9|TRBJ2-3
CASSAYQGRSTDTQYF
>TRBV11-2|TRBJ2-7
CASSLEVRGLEQYF
>TRBV7-9|TRBJ2-3
CASSRLGTDTQYF
>TRBV5-1|TRBJ2-1
CASSLERGVDEQFF
>TRBV7-2|TRBJ1-2
CASSFGGYTF
>TRBV19|TRBJ1-6
CASSVRVSSYNSPLHF
>TRBV18|TRBJ1-2
CASSPVRPIPDGYTF
>TRBV27|TRBJ1-5
CASSFLGTNQPQHF
>TRBV24-1|TRBJ1-5
CATSDRTGPNQPQHF